The T cell receptor beta chain under discussion was sequenced for a study of CD8 T cells in ankylosing spondylitis. General study points: Apparently characteristic of ankylosing spondylitis blood was a TCR beta motif (about 8 highly homologous variants). Significant enrichment of disease-linked clones was reported in matched ankylosing spondylitis synovial fluid.

Many counts were recorded for this clonotype. What it binds is not known. The J segment lost 5 bases and the V segment lost 7 bases, leaving 9 bases of the junction unmatched. The CDR3 totals 15 residues. TCRdb redid the calling of the 5' RACE reads with MiXCR, one entry per CDR3 protein. The sample yields approximately 400,000 distinct CDR3 sequences, under 20% seen once. The genes are TRBV12-3 or TRBV12-4 and TRBJ2-1, with 9 bases matching TRBD2. The TCR was taken from a male donor with ankylosing spondylitis. Specimen: blood, either unsorted or a sorted T cell fraction (not recorded which). The CDR3 sequence is CASNRAGGTHNEQFF. The CDR3 nucleotides read TGTGCCAGCAACCGGGCGGGGGGGACCCACAATGAGCAGTTCTTC.